These 19 T cell receptor beta chains originate from one sample sequenced in a study of radiotherapy plus CTLA-4 blockade in lung cancer (dated by TCRdb to 2016 to 2018). Library method: the immunoSEQ multiplex PCR assay. The clones in this table, taken by TCRdb from immuneACCESS, are in-frame only. Not every clone is retained; where verified, under half of the shortfall comes from an unresolved V gene, and the cause of the rest is unknown. Present in this sample are roughly 120,000 clones, approximately 77% of which were seen just once. The ten largest clones take up 3.3% of the sample. The specimen comprised peripheral blood, sampled from a patient treated with radiotherapy plus ipilimumab. The receptors come from a human donor with non-small cell lung cancer that progressed on radiotherapy plus ipilimumab. Some clones in this sample may be carry-over from other donors' samples.

The CDR3 reads CASSLVGGSYNEQFF. For the CDR3, the DNA is TGTGCCAGCAGCTTGGTCGGGGGCTCCTACAATGAGCAGTTCTTC. This rearrangement joins TRBV5-5 to TRBJ2-1, with D perhaps matching TRBD2 (6 bases). In germline, CDR1 is SGHKS, CDR2 YYEKEE (reference sequence). The CDR3 contains 15 residues. The germline V and J ends were trimmed by 0 bases and 0 bases, with 7 bases remaining between them.

This chain connects TRBV11-3 to TRBJ2-5, with TRBD2 as a possible D gene (7 bases). Germline CDR1 reads SGHNT; CDR2 reads YENEEA. The CDR3 is 16 residues long. V lost 3 bases and J lost 3, with 17 bases in between. The CDR3 nucleotides read TGTGCCAGCAGCTTCGGTGGGGGGGGCAGAAAAGAGACCCAGTACTTC. Translating gives CASSFGGGGRKETQYF.

The rearrangement links TRBV2 to TRBJ2-1, with 7 bases identical to TRBD1. The germline V gene has CDR1 SNHLY and CDR2 FYNNEI. With V trimmed by 5 bases and J by 7 bases, 5 bases remained unmatched. The CDR3 covers 13 residues. DNA for the CDR3: TGTGCCAGCAGTCTAAACAGGGGAAATGAGCAGTTCTTC. Its translation: CASSLNRGNEQFF.

V gene TRBV11-3 combines with J gene TRBJ2-3; D remains unclear. The CDR3 length is 15 residues. Trimming cost V 1 base and J 4 bases, with 12 bases left between them. The germline gives CDR1 SGHNT, CDR2 YENEEA. As DNA, the CDR3 is TGTGCCAGCAGCTTAGGACACGGAAGGGCAGATACGCAGTATTTT. Translating it yields CASSLGHGRADTQYF.

V is TRBV11-2 and J is TRBJ1-6; TRBD1 aligns across 8 bases. The ends lost 4 bases at V and 7 bases at J; junction bases unmatched: 3. Looked up from germline, CDR1 is SGHAT and CDR2 is FQNNGV. There are 14 residues in the CDR3. CDR3 DNA: TGTGCCAGCAGCTCGGGACAGGAAAATTCACCCCTCCACTTT. Its translation is CASSSGQENSPLHF.

Many counts were recorded for this clone. J is TRBJ1-2 and V is TRBV5-6; TRBD1 aligns across 9 bases. With 7 bases clipped from V and 2 bases from J, the junction kept 3 bases outside the gene matches. This CDR3 contains 13 residues. Germline loops: CDR1 SGHDT, CDR2 YYEEEE. CDR3 DNA: TGTGCCAGCGGCACAGGGGGCAACTATGGCTACACCTTC. Encoded protein: CASGTGGNYGYTF.

The rearrangement joins TRBV5-1 to TRBJ1-4; possibly TRBD1 for D (5 bases). The CDR3 totals 14 residues. The V end lost 1 base, the J end lost 5 bases, and 9 bases lay between the germline ends. Germline CDR1 is SGHRS and CDR2 is YFSETQ. Here the CDR3 reads CASSLRGENEKLFF. In DNA, the CDR3 is TGCGCCAGCAGCTTGCGGGGGGAAAATGAAAAACTGTTTTTT.

The chain is built from TRBV30 and TRBJ1-1; TRBD1 might be the D (5 bases). CDR3 size: 16 residues. Germline-derived CDR1 and CDR2 are GTSNPN and SVGIG (reference sequence). V was shortened by 0 bases and J by 0 bases, with 14 bases between the two germline ends. The CDR3 protein is CAWSVGTGFVNTEAFF. DNA of the CDR3: TGTGCCTGGAGTGTAGGGACGGGTTTCGTGAACACTGAAGCTTTCTTT.

The J gene is TRBJ1-1, the V gene TRBV10-3; D may be TRBD1 (5 bases). In germline, CDR1 is ENHRY, CDR2 SYGVKD. This CDR3 comprises 14 residues. The V gene lost 10 bases and the J gene lost 3 bases, with 18 bases spanning the gap. The CDR3 sequence is CATQRGSSDTEAFF. In DNA form, the CDR3 reads TGTGCCACCCAAAGGGGCAGCTCGGACACTGAAGCTTTCTTT.

The chain has TRBV4-1 and TRBJ1-2; 7 bases align to TRBD1. Germline loops: CDR1 MGHRA, CDR2 YSYEKL. With 1 base clipped from V and 8 bases from J, the junction kept 13 bases outside the gene matches. This CDR3 region has 16 residues. The CDR3 sequence: CASSQGEGGLVRGYTF. CDR3 DNA: TGCGCCAGCAGCCAAGGGGAAGGGGGCCTTGTCCGGGGCTACACCTTC.

The V and J genes are TRBV2 and TRBJ2-7; 9 bases are a match to TRBD1. The junction had 6 bases not matched to a gene; V was cut back by 7 bases and J by 5 bases. Germline CDR1 is SNHLY and CDR2 is FYNNEI. The CDR3 covers 13 residues. CDR3 nucleotide sequence: TGTGCCAGCATGCGGGACAGGGATCACGAGCAGTACTTC. Translated, it gives CASMRDRDHEQYF.

The J gene is TRBJ1-4, the V gene TRBV15; D ambiguous. Germline V CDR1 and CDR2: LNHNV, YYDKDF (reference sequence). The V gene lost 5 bases and the J gene lost 1 base, with 14 bases spanning the gap. The length of the CDR3 is 16 residues. In DNA form, the CDR3 reads TGTGCCACCAGCTTCCCGGGTAGCGGAACTAATGAAAAACTGTTTTTT. Translated: CATSFPGSGTNEKLFF. Using reference TRBV15 and TRBJ1-4 for the parts outside the CDR3, the full variable domain is DAMVIQNPRYQVTQFGKPVTLSCSQTLNHNVMYWYQQKSSQAPKLLFHYYDKDFNNEADTPDNFQSRRPNTSFCFLDIRSPGLGDTAMYLCATSFPGSGTNEKLFFGSGTQLSVL.

The genes are TRBV7-3 and TRBJ2-3; the D is unclear. CDR1 SGHTA and CDR2 FQGTGA come from the germline V gene. The CDR3 totals 14 residues. V gave up 5 bases and J gave up 7 bases, with 16 bases separating them. CDR3 residues: CASSPQEWENTQYF. DNA of the CDR3: TGTGCCAGCAGCCCCCAGGAATGGGAAAATACGCAGTATTTT.

A few counts support this clone. This chain links TRBV5-1 with TRBJ2-7; D unresolved. Between the trimmed V and J ends, which lost 2 bases and 6 bases, there was a span of 12 bases. The CDR3 runs 13 residues. The germline V gene has CDR1 SGHRS and CDR2 YFSETQ. CDR3 in amino acids: CASSFGLVREQYF. CDR3 coding DNA: TGCGCCAGCAGCTTTGGGCTAGTCCGCGAGCAGTACTTC.

In its sample, this clone was seen a few times. The V call is TRBV6-5, the J call TRBJ2-7, with TRBD2 identical over 8 bases. From germline, CDR1 is MNHEY and CDR2 SVGAGI. With V trimmed by 5 bases and J by 2 bases, 5 bases remained unmatched. The CDR3 loop spans 14 amino acids. CDR3 coding DNA: TGTGCCAGCAGTATTTTGCGGGGGGCCTACGAGCAGTACTTC. As protein: CASSILRGAYEQYF.

V and J are TRBV6-1 and TRBJ2-1; D call uncertain. V gave up 10 bases and J gave up 3 bases, with 16 bases separating them. The CDR3 is made up of 14 amino acids. Germline values: CDR1 MNHNS, CDR2 SASEGT. The CDR3 loop reads CATEGERVYNEQFF. CDR3 DNA sequence: TGTGCCACAGAAGGAGAACGAGTCTACAATGAGCAGTTCTTC.

This chain uses TRBV19 with TRBJ2-7; D might be TRBD1 (5 bases). CDR1 is LNHDA and CDR2 is SQIVND in the germline V gene (reference sequence). V lost 1 base and J 3 bases, leaving 10 bases between the germline ends. The CDR3 length is 14 residues. CDR3 sequence reads: CASSIAGLYYEQYF. The DNA of the CDR3 is TGTGCCAGTAGTATAGCAGGGTTGTACTACGAGCAGTACTTC.

In the case of this clone: Other DNA sequences of this sample code for an identical CDR3. The J gene is TRBJ2-7, the V gene TRBV7-9; perhaps TRBD1 as D (7 bases). CDR1 and CDR2 from the germline V gene are SEHNR and FQNEAQ (reference sequence). Trimming left V 4 bases short and J 4 bases short, with 14 bases between. The CDR3 extends over 14 amino acids. The DNA for the CDR3 is TGTGCCAGCAGCTGGGGGGACAGCTCTTACGAGCAGTACTTC. Residues: CASSWGDSSYEQYF.

CDR3 in DNA: TGCGCCAGCAGCCCCGGACAGTCCTATAATTCACCCCTCCACTTT. Its translation is CASSPGQSYNSPLHF. V is TRBV5-1 and J is TRBJ1-6, with D possibly being TRBD1 (6 bases). With 4 bases removed from V and 1 base from J, the gap between germline ends came to 9 bases. The CDR3 extends over 15 amino acids. Germline V gene lookup returns CDR1 SGHRS and CDR2 YFSETQ.